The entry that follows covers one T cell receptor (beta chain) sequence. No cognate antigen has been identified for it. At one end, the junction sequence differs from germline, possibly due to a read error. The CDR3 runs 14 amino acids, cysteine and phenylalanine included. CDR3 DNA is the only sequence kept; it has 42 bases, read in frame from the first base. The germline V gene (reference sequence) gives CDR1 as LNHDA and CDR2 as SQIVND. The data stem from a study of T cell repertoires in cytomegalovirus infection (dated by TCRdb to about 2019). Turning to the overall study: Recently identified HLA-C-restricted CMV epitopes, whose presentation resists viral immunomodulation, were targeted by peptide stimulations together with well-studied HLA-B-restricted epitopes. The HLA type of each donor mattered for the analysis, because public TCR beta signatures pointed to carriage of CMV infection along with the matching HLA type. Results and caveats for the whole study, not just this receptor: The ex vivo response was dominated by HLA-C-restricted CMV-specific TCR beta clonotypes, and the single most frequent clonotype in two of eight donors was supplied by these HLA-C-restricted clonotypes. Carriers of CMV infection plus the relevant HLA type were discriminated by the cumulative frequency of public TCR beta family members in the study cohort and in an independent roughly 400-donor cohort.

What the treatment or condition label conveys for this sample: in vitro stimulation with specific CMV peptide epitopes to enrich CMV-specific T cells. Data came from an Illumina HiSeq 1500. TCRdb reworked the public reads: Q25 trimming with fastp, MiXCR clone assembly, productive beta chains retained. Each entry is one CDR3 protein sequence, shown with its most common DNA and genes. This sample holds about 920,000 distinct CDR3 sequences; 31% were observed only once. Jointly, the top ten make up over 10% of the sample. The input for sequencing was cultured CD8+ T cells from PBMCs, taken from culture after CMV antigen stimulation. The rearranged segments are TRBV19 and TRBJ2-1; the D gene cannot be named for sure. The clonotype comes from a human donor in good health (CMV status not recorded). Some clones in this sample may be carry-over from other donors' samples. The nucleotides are TGTGTCAGTAGTACCAGGATTACCTACAATGAGCAGTTCTTC. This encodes CVSSTRITYNEQFF.